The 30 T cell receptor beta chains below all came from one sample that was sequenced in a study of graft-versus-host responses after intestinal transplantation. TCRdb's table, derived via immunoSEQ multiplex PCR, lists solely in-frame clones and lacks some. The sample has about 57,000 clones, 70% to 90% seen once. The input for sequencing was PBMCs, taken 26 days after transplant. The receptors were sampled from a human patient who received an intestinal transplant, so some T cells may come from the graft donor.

As DNA, the CDR3 is TGTGCCAGCATTAGGGGCTCCTATAATTCACCCCTCCACTTT. This translates into CASIRGSYNSPLHF. The chain employs TRBV28 and TRBJ1-6; D is perhaps TRBD1 (5 bases). The length of the CDR3 is 14 residues. CDR1 and CDR2 (germline): MDHEN, SYDVKM. Trimming removed 7 bases at V and 0 bases at J, with 7 bases between.

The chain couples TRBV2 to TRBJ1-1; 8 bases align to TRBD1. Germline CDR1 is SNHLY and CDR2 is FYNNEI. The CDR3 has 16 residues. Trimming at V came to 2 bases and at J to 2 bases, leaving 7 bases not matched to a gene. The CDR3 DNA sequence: TGTGCCAGCAGTGAAACCCAGACAGGGGTAAACACTGAAGCTTTCTTT. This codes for CASSETQTGVNTEAFF. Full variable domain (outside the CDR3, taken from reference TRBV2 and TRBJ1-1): EPEVTQTPSHQVTQMGQEVILRCVPISNHLYFYWYRQILGQKVEFLVSFYNNEISEKSEIFDDQFSVERPDGSNFTLKIRSTKLEDSAMYFCASSETQTGVNTEAFFGQGTRLTVV.

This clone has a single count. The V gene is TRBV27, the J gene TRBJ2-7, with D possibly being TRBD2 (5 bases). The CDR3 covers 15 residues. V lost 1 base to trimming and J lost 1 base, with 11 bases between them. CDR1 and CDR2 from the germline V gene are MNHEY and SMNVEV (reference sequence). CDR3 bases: TGTGCCAGCAGTTTATTCCCCGGGGATTCCTACGAGCAGTACTTC. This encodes CASSLFPGDSYEQYF.

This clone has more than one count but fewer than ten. CDR3 in amino acids: CASCQREVNNEQFF. CDR3 in DNA: TGTGCCAGCTGTCAGCGGGAGGTCAACAATGAGCAGTTCTTC. The chain employs TRBV28 and TRBJ2-1, with TRBD2 matching 9 bases. The CDR3 sequence is 14 residues long. The V gene end was trimmed by 8 bases and the J gene end by 5 bases; junction bases not matched to a gene: 7. Germline CDR1 is MDHEN and CDR2 is SYDVKM.

This CDR3 reads CASSLYQGAPEAFF. The CDR3 DNA reads as TGTGCCAGCAGTTTATACCAGGGGGCGCCTGAAGCTTTCTTT. The J gene is TRBJ1-1, the V gene TRBV27; 8 nucleotides match TRBD1. Per the germline V gene, CDR1 is MNHEY and CDR2 is SMNVEV (reference sequence). The junction had 4 bases not matched to a gene; V was cut back by 1 base and J by 6 bases. The CDR3 extends over 14 amino acids.

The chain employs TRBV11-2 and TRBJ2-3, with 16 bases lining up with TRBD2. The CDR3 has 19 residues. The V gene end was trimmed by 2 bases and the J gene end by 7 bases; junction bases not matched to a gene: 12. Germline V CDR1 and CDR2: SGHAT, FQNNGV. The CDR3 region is CASSLRPPPGLAGGHTQYF. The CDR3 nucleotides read TGTGCCAGCAGCTTACGCCCCCCCCCGGGACTAGCGGGGGGGCATACGCAGTATTTT.

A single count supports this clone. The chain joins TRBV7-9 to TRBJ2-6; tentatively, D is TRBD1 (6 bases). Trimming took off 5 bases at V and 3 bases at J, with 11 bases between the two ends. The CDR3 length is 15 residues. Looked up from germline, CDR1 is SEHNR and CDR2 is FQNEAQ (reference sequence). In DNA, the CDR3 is TGTGCCAGCAGCGTTACAGGGTTTGGGGCCAACGTCCTGACTTTC. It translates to CASSVTGFGANVLTF.

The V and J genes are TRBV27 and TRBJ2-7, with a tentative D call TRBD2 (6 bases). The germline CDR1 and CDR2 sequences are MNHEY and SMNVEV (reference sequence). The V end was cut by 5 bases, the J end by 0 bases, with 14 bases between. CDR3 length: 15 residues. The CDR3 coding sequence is TGTGCCAGCAGTCCGTCCGGGAGAGACTCCTACGAGCAGTACGTC. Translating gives CASSPSGRDSYEQYV.

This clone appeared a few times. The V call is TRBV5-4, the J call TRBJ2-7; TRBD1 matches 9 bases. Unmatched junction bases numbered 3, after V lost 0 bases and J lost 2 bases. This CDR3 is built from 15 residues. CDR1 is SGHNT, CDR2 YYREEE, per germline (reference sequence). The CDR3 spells CASSLGGQGTYEQYV. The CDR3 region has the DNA TGTGCCAGCAGCTTGGGCGGACAGGGGACCTACGAGCAGTACGTC.

The chain's CDR3 is CASSPTGVEQYF. Here the CDR3 DNA reads TGTGCCAGCAGCCCAACAGGGGTCGAGCAGTACTTC. The rearrangement joins TRBV28 to TRBJ2-7; 7 bases align to TRBD1. The CDR3 loop spans 12 amino acids. The V and J ends lost 6 bases and 6 bases, in that order; junction bases with no gene match: 5. The germline V gene encodes CDR1 MDHEN and CDR2 SYDVKM.

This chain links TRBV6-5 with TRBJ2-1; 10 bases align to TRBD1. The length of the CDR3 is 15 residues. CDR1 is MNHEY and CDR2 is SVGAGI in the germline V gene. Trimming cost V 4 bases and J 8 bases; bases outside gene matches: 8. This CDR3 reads CASSFLRDRGDEQFF. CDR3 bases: TGTGCCAGCAGTTTTCTGAGGGACAGGGGCGATGAGCAGTTCTTC.

Here the CDR3 DNA reads TGCGCCAGCAGCTTGGACTATTTTAGGCAGCAAGAGACCCAGTACTTC. Translating it yields CASSLDYFRQQETQYF. V usage is TRBV5-1 and J usage is TRBJ2-5; D gene ambiguous. The length of the CDR3 is 16 residues. The ends were cut back, 0 bases at V and 2 bases at J, with 14 bases in the middle. Germline-derived CDR1 and CDR2 are SGHRS and YFSETQ.

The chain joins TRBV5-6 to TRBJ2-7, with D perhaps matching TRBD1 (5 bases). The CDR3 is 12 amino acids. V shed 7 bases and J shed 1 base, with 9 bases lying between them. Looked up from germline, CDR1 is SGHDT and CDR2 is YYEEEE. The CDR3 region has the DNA TGTGCCAGCCAGGGCGTTTCCTACGAGCAGTACTTC. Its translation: CASQGVSYEQYF.

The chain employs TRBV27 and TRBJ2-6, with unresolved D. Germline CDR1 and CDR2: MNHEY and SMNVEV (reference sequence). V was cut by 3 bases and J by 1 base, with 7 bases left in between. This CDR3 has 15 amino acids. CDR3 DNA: TGTGCCAGCAGTTTTTCCCCTTCTGGGGCCAACGTCCTGACTTTC. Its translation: CASSFSPSGANVLTF.

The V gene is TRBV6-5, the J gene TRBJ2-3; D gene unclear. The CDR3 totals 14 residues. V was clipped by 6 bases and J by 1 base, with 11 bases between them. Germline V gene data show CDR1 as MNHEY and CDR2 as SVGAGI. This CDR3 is CASRDRQRTDTQYF. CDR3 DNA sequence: TGTGCCAGCAGGGATCGACAACGCACAGATACGCAGTATTTT.

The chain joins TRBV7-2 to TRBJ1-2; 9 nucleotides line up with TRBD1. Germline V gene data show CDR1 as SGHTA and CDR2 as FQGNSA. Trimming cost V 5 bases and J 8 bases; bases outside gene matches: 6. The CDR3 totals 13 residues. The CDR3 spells CASSLRDRDGYTF. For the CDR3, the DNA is TGTGCCAGCAGCCTTCGGGACAGGGACGGCTACACCTTC.

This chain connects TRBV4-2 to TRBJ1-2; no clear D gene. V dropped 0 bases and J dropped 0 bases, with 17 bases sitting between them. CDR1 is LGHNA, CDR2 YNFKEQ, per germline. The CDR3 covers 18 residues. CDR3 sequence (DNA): TGTGCCAGCAGCCAAGATGCGGTTGAGGGCTTAGCTAACTATGGCTACACCTTC. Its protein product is CASSQDAVEGLANYGYTF.

The DNA of the CDR3 is TGTGCCAGCAGTTCCCAACCAGGGGTCTATGGCTACACCTTC. It translates to CASSSQPGVYGYTF. The V call is TRBV28, the J call TRBJ1-2; possibly TRBD1 for D (6 bases). CDR3 length equals 14 residues. V lost 4 bases, J lost 4 bases, and 13 bases lay in between. CDR1 and CDR2 from the germline V gene are MDHEN and SYDVKM.

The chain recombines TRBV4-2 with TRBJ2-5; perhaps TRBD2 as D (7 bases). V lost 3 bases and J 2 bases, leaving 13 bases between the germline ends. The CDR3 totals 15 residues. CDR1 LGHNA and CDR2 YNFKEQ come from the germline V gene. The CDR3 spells CASSHARGAQETQYF. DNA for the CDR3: TGTGCCAGCAGCCACGCCCGGGGGGCGCAAGAGACCCAGTACTTC.

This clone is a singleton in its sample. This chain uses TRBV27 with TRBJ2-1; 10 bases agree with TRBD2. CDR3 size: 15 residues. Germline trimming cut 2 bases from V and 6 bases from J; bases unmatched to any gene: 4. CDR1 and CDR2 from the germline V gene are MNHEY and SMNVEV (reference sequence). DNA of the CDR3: TGTGCCAGCAGTTTAGAACTAGCGGGGATCAATGAGCAGTTCTTC. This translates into CASSLELAGINEQFF.

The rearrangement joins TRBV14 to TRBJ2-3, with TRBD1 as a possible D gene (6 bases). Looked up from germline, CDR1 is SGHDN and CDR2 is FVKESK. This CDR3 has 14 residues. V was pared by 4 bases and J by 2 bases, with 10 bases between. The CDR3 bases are TGTGCCAGCAGCCTCTGGGACAACACAGATACGCAGTATTTT. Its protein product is CASSLWDNTDTQYF.

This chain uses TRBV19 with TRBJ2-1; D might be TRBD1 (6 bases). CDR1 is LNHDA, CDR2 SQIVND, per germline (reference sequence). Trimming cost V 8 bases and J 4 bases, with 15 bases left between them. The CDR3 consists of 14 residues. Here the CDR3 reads CASSMGRGYNEQFF. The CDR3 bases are TGTGCCAGTTCGATGGGCAGGGGATACAATGAGCAGTTCTTC. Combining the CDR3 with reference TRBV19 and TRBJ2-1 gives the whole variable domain DGGITQSPKYLFRKEGQNVTLSCEQNLNHDAMYWYRQDPGQGLRLIYYSQIVNDFQKGDIAEGYSVSREKKESFPLTVTSAQKNPTAFYLCASSMGRGYNEQFFGPGTRLTVL.

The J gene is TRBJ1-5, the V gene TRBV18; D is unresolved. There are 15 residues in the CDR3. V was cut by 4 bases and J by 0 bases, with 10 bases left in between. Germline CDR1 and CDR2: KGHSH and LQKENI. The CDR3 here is CASSQLPYSNQPQHF. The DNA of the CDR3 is TGTGCCAGCTCACAATTACCCTATAGCAATCAGCCCCAGCATTTT.

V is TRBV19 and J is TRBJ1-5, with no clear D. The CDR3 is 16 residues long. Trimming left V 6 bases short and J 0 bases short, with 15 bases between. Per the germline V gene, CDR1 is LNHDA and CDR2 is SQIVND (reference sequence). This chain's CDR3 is CASSFLGVRSNQPQHF. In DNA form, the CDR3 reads TGTGCCAGTAGCTTCCTCGGGGTCCGTAGCAATCAGCCCCAGCATTTT.

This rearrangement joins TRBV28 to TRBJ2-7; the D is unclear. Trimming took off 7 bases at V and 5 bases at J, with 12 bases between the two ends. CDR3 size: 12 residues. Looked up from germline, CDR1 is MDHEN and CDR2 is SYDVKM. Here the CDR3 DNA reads TGTGCCAGCAACAGACAATTCCACGAGCAGTACTTC. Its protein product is CASNRQFHEQYF.

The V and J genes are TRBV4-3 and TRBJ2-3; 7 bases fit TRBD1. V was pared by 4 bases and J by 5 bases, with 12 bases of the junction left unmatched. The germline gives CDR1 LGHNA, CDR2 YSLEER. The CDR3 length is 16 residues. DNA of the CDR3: TGCGCCAGCAGCCCCCGGGCCCATCCAGGGGGAGATACGCAGTATTTT. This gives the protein CASSPRAHPGGDTQYF.

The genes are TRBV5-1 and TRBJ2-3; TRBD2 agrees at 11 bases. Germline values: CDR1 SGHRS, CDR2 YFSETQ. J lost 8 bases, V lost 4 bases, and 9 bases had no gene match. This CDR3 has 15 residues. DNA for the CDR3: TGCGCCAGCAGCGCCCCGACTAGCGGGAAAGGTACGCAGTATTTT. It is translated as CASSAPTSGKGTQYF.

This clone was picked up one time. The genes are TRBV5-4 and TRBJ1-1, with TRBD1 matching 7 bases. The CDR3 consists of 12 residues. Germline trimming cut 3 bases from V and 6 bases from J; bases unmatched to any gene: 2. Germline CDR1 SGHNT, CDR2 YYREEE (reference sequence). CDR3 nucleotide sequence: TGTGCCAGCAGCTGGCAGGGGGCTGAAGCTTTCTTT. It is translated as CASSWQGAEAFF.

CDR3 sequence reads: CAISESGGGPYNEQFF. The CDR3 DNA reads as TGTGCCATCAGTGAGTCCGGCGGGGGTCCCTACAATGAGCAGTTCTTC. J is TRBJ2-1 and V is TRBV10-3; TRBD2 matches at 7 bases. The germline gives CDR1 ENHRY, CDR2 SYGVKD. The CDR3 consists of 16 residues. The V segment lost 0 bases and the J segment 2 bases; nucleotides outside the gene matches: 4.

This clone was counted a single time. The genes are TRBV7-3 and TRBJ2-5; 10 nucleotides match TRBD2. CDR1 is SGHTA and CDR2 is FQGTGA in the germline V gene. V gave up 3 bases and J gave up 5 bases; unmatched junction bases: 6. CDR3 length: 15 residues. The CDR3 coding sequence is TGTGCCAGCAGCTTTAGCGGGGGGTTGGGGGAGACCCAGTACTTC. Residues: CASSFSGGLGETQYF.